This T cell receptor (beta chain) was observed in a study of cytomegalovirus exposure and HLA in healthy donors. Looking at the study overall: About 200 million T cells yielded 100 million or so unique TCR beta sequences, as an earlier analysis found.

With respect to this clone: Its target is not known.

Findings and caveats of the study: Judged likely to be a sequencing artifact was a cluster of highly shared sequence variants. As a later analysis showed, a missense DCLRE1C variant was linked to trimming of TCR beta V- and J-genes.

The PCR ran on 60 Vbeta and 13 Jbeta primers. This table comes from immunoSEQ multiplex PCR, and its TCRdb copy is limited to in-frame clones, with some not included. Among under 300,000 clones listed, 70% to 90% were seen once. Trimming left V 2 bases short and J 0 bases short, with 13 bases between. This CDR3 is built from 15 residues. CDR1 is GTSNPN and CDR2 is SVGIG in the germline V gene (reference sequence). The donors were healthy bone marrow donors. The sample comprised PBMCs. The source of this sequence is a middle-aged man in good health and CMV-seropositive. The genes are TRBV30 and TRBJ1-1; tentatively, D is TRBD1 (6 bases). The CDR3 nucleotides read TGTGCCTGGAGTATCTTGGACAGAATGAACACTGAAGCTTTCTTT. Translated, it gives CAWSILDRMNTEAFF. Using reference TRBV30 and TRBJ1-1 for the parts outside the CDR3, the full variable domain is SQTIHQWPATLVQPVGSPLSLECTVEGTSNPNLYWYRQAAGRGLQLLFYSVGIGQISSEVPQNLSASRPQDRQFILSSKKLLLSDSGFYLCAWSILDRMNTEAFFGQGTRLTVV.